This section outlines one TCR beta chain sequence together with its context. PCR amplification relied on 60 Vbeta primers (plus 13 Jbeta primers). Generated by immunoSEQ multiplex PCR, the TCRdb table keeps only in-frame clones and is missing some. The sample includes some 210,000 clones, around 87% seen only once; the top ten take about 1.2%. CDR1 and CDR2 from the germline V gene are MDHEN and SYDVKM. The V end lost 3 bases, the J end lost 2 bases, and 14 bases lay between the germline ends. The CDR3 sequence is 15 residues long. This specimen belongs to a study of cytomegalovirus exposure and HLA in healthy donors.

The gene calls are TRBV28 and TRBJ2-7; a weak D match, TRBD2 (6 bases). This clonotype originated in a man aged 30-40 years in good health and CMV-seronegative. The sequencing input was PBMCs. The CDR3 spells CASSFRASATYEQYF. The CDR3 DNA reads TGTGCCAGCAGTTTTCGGGCTAGCGCTACCTACGAGCAGTACTTC.